One sample yielded the 3 T cell receptor beta chains listed below, sequenced in a study of blood T cells in healthy people across ages. Using a J-beta primer mix together with a sample-barcoded 5' primer, a second PCR was run for roughly 7 to 12 cycles. TCRdb reprocessed the 5' RACE reads via MiXCR and lists one record per CDR3 protein. The sample has 1.5 million to 2 million distinct CDR3 sequences, about 31% seen once; the top ten hold about 11%. The sample consisted of blood. The receptors were sampled from a woman in her twenties or thirties in good health.

CDR3 in amino acids: CASSLGTVLLYGYTF. CDR3 bases: TGTGCCAGCAGTTTAGGGACAGTCCTACTCTATGGCTACACCTTC. The V and J genes are TRBV28 and TRBJ1-2; 7 bases fit TRBD1. The CDR3 has 15 amino acids. The germline gives CDR1 MDHEN, CDR2 SYDVKM. V lost 2 bases to trimming and J lost 4 bases; unmatched junction nucleotides: 7.

This clonotype was seen only a few times. CDR3 in amino acids: CASSQVMDQGQNNEQFF. The CDR3 DNA reads TGCGCCAGCAGCCAAGTTATGGACCAAGGCCAAAACAATGAGCAGTTCTTC. The V and J genes are TRBV4-1 and TRBJ2-1; D gene unclear. The germline V gene encodes CDR1 MGHRA and CDR2 YSYEKL. The V and J ends lost 1 base and 5 bases respectively, with 18 bases between them. The CDR3 totals 17 residues.

In its sample, this clonotype was seen once. A much larger clone lies a single base off, so this may be a read error. The J gene is TRBJ2-3, the V gene TRBV29-1, with D tentatively TRBD1 or TRBD2 (5 bases each). The germline CDR1 and CDR2 sequences are SQVTM and ANQGSEA. The CDR3 consists of 12 residues. V was trimmed by 0 bases and J by 6 bases, leaving 7 bases between them. The CDR3 is CSVEEGEDTQYF. CDR3 DNA sequence: TGCAGCGTTGAAGAAGGGGAGGATACGCAGTATTTT.